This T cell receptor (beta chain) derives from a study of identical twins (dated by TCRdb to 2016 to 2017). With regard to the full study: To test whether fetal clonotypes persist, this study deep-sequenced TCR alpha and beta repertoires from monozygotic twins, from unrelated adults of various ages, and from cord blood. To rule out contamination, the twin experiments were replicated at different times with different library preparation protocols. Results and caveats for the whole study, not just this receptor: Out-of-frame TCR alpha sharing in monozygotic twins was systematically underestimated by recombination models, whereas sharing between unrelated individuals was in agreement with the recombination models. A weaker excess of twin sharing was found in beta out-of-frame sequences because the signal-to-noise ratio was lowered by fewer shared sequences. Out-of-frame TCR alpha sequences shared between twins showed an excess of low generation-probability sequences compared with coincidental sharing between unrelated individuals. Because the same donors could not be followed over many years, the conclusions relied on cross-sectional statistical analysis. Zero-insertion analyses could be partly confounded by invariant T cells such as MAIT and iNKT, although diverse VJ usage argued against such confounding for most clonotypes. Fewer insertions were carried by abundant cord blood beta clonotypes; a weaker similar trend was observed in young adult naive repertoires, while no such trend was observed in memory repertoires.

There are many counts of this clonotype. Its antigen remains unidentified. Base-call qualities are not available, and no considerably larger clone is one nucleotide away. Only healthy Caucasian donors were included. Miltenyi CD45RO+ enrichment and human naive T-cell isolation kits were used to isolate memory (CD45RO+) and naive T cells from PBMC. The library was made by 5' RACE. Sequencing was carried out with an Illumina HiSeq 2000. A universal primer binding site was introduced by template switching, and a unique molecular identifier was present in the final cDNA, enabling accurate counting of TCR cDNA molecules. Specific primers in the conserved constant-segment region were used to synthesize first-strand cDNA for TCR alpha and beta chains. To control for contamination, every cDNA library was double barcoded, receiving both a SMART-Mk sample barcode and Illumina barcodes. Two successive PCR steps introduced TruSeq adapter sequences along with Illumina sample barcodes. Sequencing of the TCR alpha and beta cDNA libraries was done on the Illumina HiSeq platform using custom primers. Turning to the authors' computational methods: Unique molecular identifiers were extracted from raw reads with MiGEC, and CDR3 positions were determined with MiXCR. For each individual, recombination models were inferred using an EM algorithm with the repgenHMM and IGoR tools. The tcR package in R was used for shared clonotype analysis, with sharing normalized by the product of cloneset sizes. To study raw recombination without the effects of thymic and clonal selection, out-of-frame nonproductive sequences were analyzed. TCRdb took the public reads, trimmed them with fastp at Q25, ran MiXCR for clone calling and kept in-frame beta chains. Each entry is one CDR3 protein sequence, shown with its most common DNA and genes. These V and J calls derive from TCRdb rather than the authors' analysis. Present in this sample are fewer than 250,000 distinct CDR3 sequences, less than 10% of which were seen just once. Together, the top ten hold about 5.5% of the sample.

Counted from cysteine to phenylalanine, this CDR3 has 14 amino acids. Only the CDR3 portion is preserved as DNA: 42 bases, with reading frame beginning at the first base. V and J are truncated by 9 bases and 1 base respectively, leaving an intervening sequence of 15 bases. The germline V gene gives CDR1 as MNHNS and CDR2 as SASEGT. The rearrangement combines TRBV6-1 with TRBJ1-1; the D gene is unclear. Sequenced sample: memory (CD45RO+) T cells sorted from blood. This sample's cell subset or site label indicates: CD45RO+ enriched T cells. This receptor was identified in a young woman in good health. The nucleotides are TGTGCCAGTGTGGGTAGGACTGGGAACACTGAAGCTTTCTTT. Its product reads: CASVGRTGNTEAFF.